Below, 15 T cell receptor beta chains from the same sample are listed, as sequenced in a study of T cells of healthy individuals. Via MiXCR, TCRdb re-called the 5' RACE reads, giving one row per CDR3 protein. The table lists just over 40,000 distinct CDR3 sequences, 3.5% to 5.5% of them singletons. Receptor source: a human donor in good health.

This clonotype was seen only a few times. The rearrangement joins TRBV7-9 to TRBJ2-1; 9 nucleotides match TRBD2. The CDR3 is 17 residues long. Germline-derived CDR1 and CDR2 are SEHNR and FQNEAQ (reference sequence). Unmatched junction bases numbered 9, after V lost 6 bases and J lost 0 bases. The CDR3 region has the DNA TGTGCCAGCAGTCCCCCGGAGCGGGAGGTCTCCTACAATGAGCAGTTCTTC. This codes for CASSPPEREVSYNEQFF.

This clonotype was counted between two and nine times. The chain combines TRBV23-1 with TRBJ2-7; 7 bases align to TRBD1. TRBV23-1 is classed as an ORF, of uncertain function. V lost 4 bases, J lost 3 bases, and 9 bases stayed unmatched. The CDR3 runs to 15 residues. This CDR3 is CASSLRGPAFYEQYF. The CDR3 region has the DNA TGCGCCAGCAGTCTGAGGGGGCCTGCGTTCTACGAGCAGTACTTC.

In this sample, this clonotype turned up many times. This chain connects TRBV27 to TRBJ1-3, with D possibly being TRBD1 (6 bases). CDR1 and CDR2 from the germline V gene are MNHEY and SMNVEV (reference sequence). The CDR3 is made up of 17 amino acids. V was shortened by 4 bases and J by 1 base, with 17 bases between the two germline ends. CDR3 sequence (DNA): TGTGCCAGCAGTTATGTCACGGGGGGCGAATCTGGAAACACCATATATTTT. Its protein product is CASSYVTGGESGNTIYF.

This clonotype was observed a few times. The chain combines TRBV12-3 or TRBV12-4 with TRBJ2-7; 10 nucleotides match TRBD1. There are 15 residues in the CDR3. Trimming at V came to 5 bases and at J to 4 bases, leaving 8 bases not matched to a gene. As DNA, the CDR3 is TGTGCCAGCAGTCTCACCGGGACAGGGGAATACGAGCAGTACTTC. Translated, it gives CASSLTGTGEYEQYF.

This clonotype was observed a handful of times. The rearrangement uses TRBV5-1 and TRBJ1-2; D is ambiguous. Germline lookup yields CDR1 SGHRS and CDR2 YFSETQ. The CDR3 is 15 amino acids. The V end was cut by 6 bases, the J end by 1 base, with 16 bases between. CDR3 amino acids: CASTSSGDLNYGYTF. CDR3 DNA sequence: TGCGCCAGCACCTCTTCGGGAGACCTTAACTATGGCTACACCTTC.

This clonotype was counted at least ten times. The chain couples TRBV3-1 to TRBJ2-1; 7 bases fit TRBD2. V shed 2 bases and J 7 bases; nucleotides not matched to a gene: 8. This CDR3 has 15 amino acids. Germline V gene data show CDR1 as LGHDT and CDR2 as YNNKEL (reference sequence). In DNA, the CDR3 is TGTGCCAGCAGCCAAAGGGCGGGAGCGGGGAATGAGCAGTTCTTC. It is translated as CASSQRAGAGNEQFF.

This clonotype was seen only a few times. V usage is TRBV7-9 and J usage is TRBJ2-7; TRBD2 matches 11 bases. The CDR3 runs to 17 residues. Per the germline V gene, CDR1 is SEHNR and CDR2 is FQNEAQ (reference sequence). The trim removed 3 bases at V and 4 bases at J, leaving 11 bases unmatched. CDR3 residues: CASSLGLAESGVYEQYF. For the CDR3, the DNA is TGTGCCAGCAGCTTGGGACTAGCGGAGTCGGGAGTTTACGAGCAGTACTTC.

The V call is TRBV24-1, the J call TRBJ1-6, with D maybe TRBD1 (5 bases). V was pared by 9 bases and J by 8 bases, with 13 bases between. The CDR3 loop spans 13 amino acids. Germline CDR1 reads KGHDR; CDR2 reads SFDVKD. This CDR3 reads CATLEKGDSPLHF. The CDR3 bases are TGTGCCACCCTTGAAAAAGGGGATTCACCCCTCCACTTT.

This clonotype is labeled as large. V is TRBV6-5 and J is TRBJ2-5, with TRBD2 matching over 10 bases. Losses at the gene ends were 2 bases for V and 1 base for J; bases not matched to a gene: 4. CDR3 length: 16 amino acids. The germline V gene encodes CDR1 MNHEY and CDR2 SVGAGI. The CDR3 nucleotides are TGTGCCAGCAGTTACCCAGAGCGGGAGGGCCAAGAGACCCAGTACTTC. It specifies CASSYPEREGQETQYF.

This clonotype was seen a single time. This chain uses TRBV7-8 with TRBJ2-2, with D maybe TRBD1 (6 bases). The CDR3 is 16 residues long. Germline V gene data show CDR1 as SGHVS and CDR2 as FQNEAQ. Trimming removed 3 bases from V and 8 bases from J, with 19 bases in between. CDR3: CASSFHEDSSWGELFF. The CDR3, as DNA: TGTGCCAGCAGCTTCCATGAGGACAGCTCATGGGGGGAGCTGTTTTTT.

This clonotype is classed as large. The chain has TRBV5-1 and TRBJ2-3, with 8 nucleotides matching TRBD2. This CDR3 comprises 18 residues. After removal of 3 bases from V and 4 bases from J, the junction contained 16 bases not matched to a gene. Germline-derived CDR1 and CDR2 are SGHRS and YFSETQ. In nucleotides, the CDR3 is TGCGCCAGCAGCTACATCGGCCTAGGGCGGGGGGTGGCAGATACGCAGTATTTT. It yields the protein CASSYIGLGRGVADTQYF.

This clonotype showed up many times. The CDR3 reads CASSYEDRVSNTEAFF. The CDR3 bases are TGTGCCAGCAGTTACGAGGACAGGGTGTCGAACACTGAAGCTTTCTTT. This rearrangement joins TRBV6-5 to TRBJ1-1, with TRBD1 identical over 8 bases. The CDR3 runs to 16 residues. Germline assignment: CDR1 MNHEY and CDR2 SVGAGI. V was pared by 2 bases and J by 1 base, with 6 bases of the junction left unmatched.

This clonotype was counted ten times or more. The V and J genes are TRBV20-1 and TRBJ2-1; 13 nucleotides line up with TRBD2. Germline CDR1 and CDR2: DFQATT and SNEGSKA (reference sequence). This CDR3 has 16 residues. Losses at the gene ends were 3 bases for V and 12 bases for J; bases not matched to a gene: 14. The CDR3 spells CSASPPGLAGLEGQFF. The CDR3 DNA is TGCAGTGCTAGTCCTCCGGGACTAGCGGGATTGGAGGGGCAGTTCTTC.

This clonotype was counted many times. The gene calls are TRBV5-1 and TRBJ1-5, with a possible D match to TRBD1 (6 bases). Trimming removed 1 base from V and 5 bases from J, with 10 bases in between. Germline V gene data show CDR1 as SGHRS and CDR2 as YFSETQ. There are 14 residues in the CDR3. CDR3 sequence reads: CASSLTAGDQPQHF. Written as DNA, the CDR3 is TGCGCCAGCAGCTTGACGGCAGGGGATCAGCCCCAGCATTTT. Together with reference TRBV5-1 and TRBJ1-5, the CDR3 gives the full variable domain: KAGVTQTPRYLIKTRGQQVTLSCSPISGHRSVSWYQQTPGQGLQFLFEYFSETQRNKGNFPGRFSGRQFSNSRSEMNVSTLELGDSALYLCASSLTAGDQPQHFGDGTRLSIL.

This clonotype was found many times. The genes are TRBV29-1 and TRBJ2-1, with D possibly matching TRBD2 (5 bases). The CDR3 length is 13 residues. Germline CDR1 SQVTM, CDR2 ANQGSEA. V was pared by 6 bases and J by 5 bases, with 14 bases between. CDR3 DNA sequence: TGCAGCGTACTAGTGGTGTCCGACAATGAGCAGTTCTTC. Translating gives CSVLVVSDNEQFF.